This TCR beta chain was sequenced in a study of neoadjuvant anti-PD-1 for oral cavity cancer. Overall study: Before surgery, most patients got three to four biweekly 3 mg/kg nivolumab doses. Patients without progression received a fourth nivolumab dose around day 43, then surgical resection on days 50-56.

This clone was counted between two and nine times. There are 12 residues in the CDR3. Germline loops: CDR1 MDHEN, CDR2 SYDVKM. V lost 8 bases to trimming and J lost 1 base, with 8 bases between them. Described time point: after neoadjuvant nivolumab, at surgical resection. Clones were sequenced by immunoSEQ multiplex PCR, and TCRdb holds only the in-frame ones, with some missing. Of approximately 15,000 clones detected, 40% appear once; the ten largest clones hold around 40%. V usage is TRBV28 and J usage is TRBJ1-2; D unresolved. This specimen was tumor tissue, taken after nivolumab (anti-PD-1) treatment. The origin of this receptor is a person between 40 and 80 years old with oral cavity squamous cell carcinoma. CDR3 protein: CASSTLNYGYTF. DNA for the CDR3: TGTGCCAGCTCGACACTTAACTATGGCTACACCTTC.